The subject of this entry is one T cell receptor (beta chain). Its antigen is unknown. Every patient had bone marrow sampled while the disease was active. This specimen belongs to a study of read filtering for tumor transcriptome and immune sequencing. This library used approximately 370 ng RNA and molecular barcoded adaptors spanning alpha/delta and beta/gamma chains. TCRdb reprocessed the reads with MiXCR, giving one entry per CDR3 protein. Here the sample spans roughly 59,000 distinct CDR3 sequences, roughly 19% being singletons. Looked up from germline, CDR1 is SNHLY and CDR2 is FYNNEI. The CDR3 is made up of 16 amino acids. Trimming pared 5 bases from V and 2 bases from J, leaving 18 bases between. Study-wide results and caveats: In IR-seq, single-read clonotypes were roughly 82% of clonotypes but around 3.5% of reads. Compared with RNA-seq, IR-seq gave much higher clonotype depth and reliability.

This clonotype was obtained from a donor at least 40 years old with multiple myeloma. The chain carries TRBV2 and TRBJ2-5; D perhaps matches TRBD2 (6 bases). The sample comprised a population of CD138-negative cells sorted from bone marrow. The CDR3 bases are TGTGCCAGCAGTCAATCGGGACTCCTGAAACAAGAGACCCAGTACTTC. The encoded protein is CASSQSGLLKQETQYF.